This entry is about one T cell receptor (beta chain). This clone showed up just once. This receptor's antigen is unknown. Within one base of it there is no much larger clone, and no base qualities were kept. The data were taken from a study of blood T cell repertoires in COVID-19 (TCRdb year 2020). Notes on the research overall: The collaborator samples originated in the United States, Italy and Spain and spanned the acute and convalescent phases of COVID-19. Nearly every sample came with metadata listing a de-identified subject ID, COVID-19 status, age in years and sex. Samples were obtained from the ongoing ImmuneRACE study (first 160 participants) and from 1,000 to 1,500 subjects provided by 6 global collaborators. Subjects who had been exposed to COVID-19, were actively infected with it, or had recovered from it provided the deeply sampled blood TCRbeta repertoires that made up the dataset. Where available, HLA class I and class II types were obtained from metadata supplied by the sample provider rather than from assay-based typing. The material from the prospective study consisted of cDNA or gDNA derived from T cells, B-cell-depleted T cells, or PBMCs. The repertoires were released in a freely available public database intended as a resource for research on the immune response to SARS-CoV-2.

At one collaborating source in Seattle, patients were enrolled during active infection and were followed longitudinally through the course of disease. Each collaborating institution followed its own protocols to collect whole blood in K2EDTA tubes. Collaborator samples were shipped for TCRbeta analysis as frozen whole blood, isolated PBMCs, or DNA extracted from either sample type. Beyond this particular receptor, the publication reports: The amount of clinical and demographic metadata varied by source and participant and was provided uncurated.

TCRbeta CDR3 regions were amplified from genomic DNA using the immunoSEQ Assay, a bias-controlled multiplex PCR. The published analysis was carried out like this. The number of nucleated cells in each sample was estimated by amplification of reference gene primers within the assay. To quantify the absolute abundance of each unique TCRbeta CDR3 rearrangement, sequence reads were collapsed and filtered. For each sample, productive Simpson clonality was calculated by taking the square root of Simpson's diversity index across productive rearrangements. The source is immuneACCESS, and TCRdb retained only in-frame sequences with V and J called. Part of the clones is not carried over; for the studies checked, unresolved V genes explain less than half of this, and the remainder is unexplained. V and J calls and clone size follow that table, whereas D and trimming were derived from the DNA. In all, the sample holds roughly 110,000 clones, and 76% of those were seen once. Of the sample, more than 5.5% falls within the top ten clones.

Via the germline V gene, CDR1 is ENHRY and CDR2 SYGVKD. The CDR3 has 14 amino acids, counting the end cysteine and phenylalanine. The CDR3 DNA has 42 bases and is translated from base 1. Trimming leaves V shorter by 4 bases and J shorter by 4 bases, with the junction holding 2 bases beyond the gene matches. The origin of this receptor is a man older than 75 with COVID-19, enrolled during active disease. Sequenced: peripheral blood. The receptor chain draws on TRBV10-3 and TRBJ1-5; 9 bases in the junction line up with TRBD1. The CDR3 reads as follows: CAISGQGENQPQHF. In nucleotides, the sequence is TGTGCCATCAGTGGACAGGGGGAGAATCAGCCCCAGCATTTT.